The 10 T cell receptor beta chains below come from one sample, sequenced in a study of T-cell reconstitution after alpha-beta-depleted transplantation in children. A library of TCRbeta sequences, prepared with unique molecular identifiers, was generated. TCRdb called the PCR reads again in MiXCR, with one record for every CDR3 protein. The table has roughly 500,000 distinct CDR3 sequences, approximately 12% seen once. Material: PBMCs from the stem cell graft donor, obtained from the stem cell graft. The receptors were sampled from a human donor who donated a stem cell graft to a child with combined immunodeficiency.

This clonotype was counted a few times. J is TRBJ2-3 and V is TRBV5-1; TRBD2 agrees at 15 bases. The CDR3 has 19 residues. V was pared by 2 bases and J by 2 bases, with 9 bases of the junction left unmatched. Germline V gene sequence: CDR1 SGHRS, CDR2 YFSETQ. The CDR3 DNA follows: TGCGCCAGCAGCTTCGGACTAGCGGGGGGGCTTTCCCTCACAGATACGCAGTATTTT. This encodes CASSFGLAGGLSLTDTQYF.

This clonotype was detected only a few times. The V gene is TRBV28, the J gene TRBJ1-4, with D perhaps matching TRBD1 (5 bases). This CDR3 is built from 17 residues. Germline CDR1 is MDHEN and CDR2 is SYDVKM. Trimming shortened V by 5 bases and J by 6 bases, and 22 bases separated the two germline ends. CDR3 DNA sequence: TGTGCCAGCAGTCCTCCGGACTTGCGATTGGGGGATGAAAAACTGTTTTTT. Translating gives CASSPPDLRLGDEKLFF.

The chain links TRBV7-9 to TRBJ2-5; 8 bases are shared with TRBD2. The CDR3 loop spans 16 amino acids. CDR1 is SEHNR and CDR2 is FQNEAQ in the germline V gene (reference sequence). Losses at the gene ends were 1 base for V and 1 base for J; bases not matched to a gene: 5. CDR3 DNA sequence: TGTGCCAGCAGCTTAGGTGTCGGGGGGGTCCAAGAGACCCAGTACTTC. This sequence encodes CASSLGVGGVQETQYF.

The chain links TRBV27 to TRBJ2-4; D is perhaps TRBD2 (6 bases). CDR3 length equals 15 residues. The ends were cut back, 8 bases at V and 0 bases at J, with 14 bases in the middle. The germline gives CDR1 MNHEY, CDR2 SMNVEV (reference sequence). This chain's CDR3 is CASPTPGGAKNIQYF. The CDR3 nucleotides read TGTGCCAGCCCCACCCCCGGGGGAGCCAAAAACATTCAGTACTTC.

This clonotype was seen more than once but under ten times. CDR3 protein: CASRRVGTGELFF. CDR3 nucleotide sequence: TGTGCCAGCAGAAGGGTTGGAACCGGGGAGCTGTTTTTT. The rearrangement joins TRBV7-9 to TRBJ2-2; D gene ambiguous. CDR1 is SEHNR, CDR2 FQNEAQ, per germline (reference sequence). CDR3 size: 13 residues. Trimming cost V 6 bases and J 5 bases, with 10 bases left between them.

This clonotype was seen a handful of times. The chain links TRBV30 to TRBJ2-7; the match to TRBD2 covers 13 bases. The CDR3 is made up of 13 amino acids. CDR1 is GTSNPN and CDR2 is SVGIG in the germline V gene (reference sequence). Trimming cost V 4 bases and J 8 bases; bases outside gene matches: 5. DNA for the CDR3: TGTGCCTGGACCGGACTAGCGGGAGTGAAGCAGTACTTC. This encodes CAWTGLAGVKQYF.

The chain has TRBV9 and TRBJ2-1, with a possible D match to TRBD1 (5 bases). V dropped 0 bases and J dropped 0 bases, with 13 bases sitting between them. There are 17 residues in the CDR3. The V gene's germline CDR1 is SGDLS and CDR2 YYNGEE. CDR3 DNA: TGTGCCAGCAGCGTAGGAGGTGGCACAGGCTCCTACAATGAGCAGTTCTTC. Translating it yields CASSVGGGTGSYNEQFF.

This clonotype was observed many times. The chain combines TRBV12-3 or TRBV12-4 with TRBJ1-1; D is unresolved. V lost 2 bases and J lost 2, with 3 bases in between. The CDR3 runs 12 residues. DNA of the CDR3: TGTGCCAGCAGTTTACTAAACACTGAAGCTTTCTTT. This translates into CASSLLNTEAFF.

This chain uses TRBV7-6 with TRBJ2-3, with D unclear. The CDR3 totals 18 residues. V dropped 2 bases and J dropped 1 base, with 19 bases sitting between them. Germline lookup yields CDR1 SGHVS and CDR2 FNYEAQ. CDR3 DNA: TGTGCCAGCAGCTTAAGGGCCGCGTCCTCAATGGGCACAGATACGCAGTATTTT. It translates to CASSLRAASSMGTDTQYF.

The chain recombines TRBV7-3 with TRBJ2-1, with D maybe TRBD1 (5 bases). CDR1 and CDR2 from the germline V gene are SGHTA and FQGTGA. The CDR3 contains 17 residues. V was shortened by 1 base and J by 3 bases, with 16 bases between the two germline ends. CDR3 DNA sequence: TGTGCCAGCAGCTTAATGGCAGGGTCCCTCCTCTACAATGAGCAGTTCTTC. Translating gives CASSLMAGSLLYNEQFF.